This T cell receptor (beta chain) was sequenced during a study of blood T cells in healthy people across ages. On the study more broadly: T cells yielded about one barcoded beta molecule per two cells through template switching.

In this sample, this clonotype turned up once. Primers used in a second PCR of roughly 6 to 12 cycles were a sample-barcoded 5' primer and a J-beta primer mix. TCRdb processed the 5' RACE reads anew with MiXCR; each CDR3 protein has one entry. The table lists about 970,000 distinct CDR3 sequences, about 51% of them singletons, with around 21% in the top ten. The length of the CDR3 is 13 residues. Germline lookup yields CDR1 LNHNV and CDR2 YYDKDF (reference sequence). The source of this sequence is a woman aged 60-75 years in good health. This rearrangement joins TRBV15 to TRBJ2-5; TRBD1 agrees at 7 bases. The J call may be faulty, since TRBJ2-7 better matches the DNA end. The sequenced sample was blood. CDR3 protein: CAAGDRLTYEQYF. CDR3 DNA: TGTGCCGCCGGGGACAGATTAACCTACGAGCAGTACTTC.